What follows is one T cell receptor beta chain and its context. From RNA transcripts, TCR beta CDR3 regions were amplified. The HTBI primer set served for first-round RT-PCR of the TCR CDR3. TCRdb recomputed calls from the multiplex PCR reads with MiXCR, one row per CDR3 protein. In the table there are roughly 170,000 distinct CDR3 sequences, approximately 15% of which are singletons. These data originate in a study of T cells in Graves' hyperthyroidism and ophthalmopathy. The CDR3 is made up of 14 amino acids. Germline loops: CDR1 LGHDT, CDR2 YNNKEL (reference sequence). V lost 4 bases, J lost 8 bases, and 15 bases lay in between.

Material: blood. The TCR originated in a woman between 45 and 65 years old with Graves' hyperthyroidism. The rearrangement joins TRBV3-1 to TRBJ2-1, with a weak D call TRBD2 (6 bases). In DNA, the CDR3 is TGTGCCAGCAGCCCTCGTGTGGGGGGAGATGAGCAGTTCTTC. Its translation is CASSPRVGGDEQFF.